What follows are 22 T cell receptor beta chains derived from one specimen sequenced in a study of shared clonotypes between healthy human individuals. Profiled with immunoSEQ multiplex PCR; TCRdb holds only in-frame clones, not every one. The sample includes 1.5 million to 1.9 million clones, under 99% of them seen just once. Sequencing used naive CD4+ T cells sorted from blood. Described subset: CD45RA+ positively selected. The receptors shown here come from a man younger than 45 in good health.

The CDR3 loop is CASSLFGGRAYEQYF. The CDR3 DNA is TGTGCCAGCAGCTTATTCGGCGGGAGGGCCTACGAGCAGTACTTC. This sequence joins TRBV7-9 and TRBJ2-7; 9 nucleotides agree with TRBD2. The CDR3 sequence is 15 residues long. V dropped 2 bases and J dropped 2; count of bases not matched to a gene: 4. The germline V gene has CDR1 SEHNR and CDR2 FQNEAQ (reference sequence). Looking up the rest from reference TRBV7-9 and TRBJ2-7 gives the full variable domain: DTGVSQNPRHKITKRGQNVTFRCDPISEHNRLYWYRQTLGQGPEFLTYFQNEAQLEKSRLLSDRFSAERPKGSFSTLEIQRTEQGDSAMYLCASSLFGGRAYEQYFGPGTRLTVT.

This chain joins TRBV7-6 and TRBJ2-7, with 11 bases that match TRBD2. The CDR3 extends over 15 amino acids. CDR1 is SGHVS and CDR2 is FNYEAQ in the germline V gene. With V trimmed by 2 bases and J by 0 bases, 0 bases remained unmatched. CDR3 sequence: CASSLTSGGSYEQYF. The DNA of the CDR3 is TGTGCCAGCAGCTTAACTAGCGGGGGCTCCTACGAGCAGTACTTC.

V is TRBV7-3 and J is TRBJ2-5, with unresolved D. This CDR3 has 13 residues. V was cut by 0 bases and J by 5 bases, with 7 bases left in between. Germline CDR1 SGHTA, CDR2 FQGTGA. DNA of the CDR3: TGTGCCAGCAGCTTAACCGGAACGGAGACCCAGTACTTC. Protein sequence: CASSLTGTETQYF.

The chain carries TRBV5-1 and TRBJ1-5, with D tentatively TRBD1 (5 bases). The germline V gene encodes CDR1 SGHRS and CDR2 YFSETQ. V was cut by 4 bases and J by 2 bases, with 13 bases left in between. This CDR3 is built from 15 residues. DNA for the CDR3: TGCGCCAGCAGCCCCGGGGGAGGGGGCAATCAGCCCCAGCATTTT. Protein sequence: CASSPGGGGNQPQHF.

The chain recombines TRBV5-1 with TRBJ2-1; 7 nucleotides match TRBD2. The ends lost 4 bases at V and 3 bases at J; junction bases unmatched: 7. The CDR3 covers 15 residues. Germline V gene lookup returns CDR1 SGHRS and CDR2 YFSETQ. CDR3 in amino acids: CASSDPSGLYNEQFF. The DNA for the CDR3 is TGCGCCAGCAGCGATCCTAGCGGTCTCTACAATGAGCAGTTCTTC. The entire variable domain, with the rest obtained from reference TRBV5-1 and TRBJ2-1, is as follows: KAGVTQTPRYLIKTRGQQVTLSCSPISGHRSVSWYQQTPGQGLQFLFEYFSETQRNKGNFPGRFSGRQFSNSRSEMNVSTLELGDSALYLCASSDPSGLYNEQFFGPGTRLTVL.

The chain employs TRBV5-4 and TRBJ2-3; no clear D. The CDR3 contains 14 residues. Germline values: CDR1 SGHNT, CDR2 YYREEE (reference sequence). Trimming cost V 4 bases and J 0 bases, with 9 bases left between them. CDR3 coding DNA: TGTGCCAGCAGCCCGCTTGTGAGCACAGATACGCAGTATTTT. Translation gives CASSPLVSTDTQYF.

J is TRBJ2-7 and V is TRBV9; tentatively, D is TRBD1 (5 bases). This CDR3 contains 16 residues. Trimming removed 4 bases from V and 4 bases from J, with 21 bases in between. The germline gives CDR1 SGDLS, CDR2 YYNGEE. CDR3 in amino acids: CASSHNGQGKLYEQYF. The CDR3 region has the DNA TGTGCCAGCAGCCACAATGGTCAGGGAAAGTTATACGAGCAGTACTTC.

V is TRBV10-1 and J is TRBJ2-1; no clear D gene. The CDR3 loop spans 15 amino acids. Looked up from germline, CDR1 is WNHNN and CDR2 is SYGVQD (reference sequence). V was trimmed by 5 bases and J by 0 bases, leaving 11 bases between them. CDR3 region: CASSPSTTSYNEQFF. The CDR3 region has the DNA TGCGCCAGCAGTCCTAGTACAACCTCCTACAATGAGCAGTTCTTC.

This rearrangement joins TRBV9 to TRBJ2-1; D unclear. Germline lookup yields CDR1 SGDLS and CDR2 YYNGEE. This CDR3 spans 14 amino acids. V was pared by 1 base and J by 7 bases, with 12 bases between. Here the CDR3 DNA reads TGTGCCAGCAGCGTATCATGGCGGACGAATGAGCAGTTCTTC. Translating gives CASSVSWRTNEQFF.

The chain employs TRBV28 and TRBJ1-1; 7 nucleotides match TRBD1. This CDR3 comprises 14 residues. The J segment lost 7 bases and the V segment lost 3 bases, leaving 8 bases of the junction unmatched. Germline-derived CDR1 and CDR2 are MDHEN and SYDVKM. CDR3 DNA sequence: TGTGCCAGCAGTTTCCCCGGACAGGATTATGAAGCTTTCTTT. It encodes CASSFPGQDYEAFF.

The chain links TRBV27 to TRBJ2-7, with D uncertain. Trimming removed 6 bases at V and 1 base at J, with 16 bases between. Germline loops: CDR1 MNHEY, CDR2 SMNVEV (reference sequence). The CDR3 has 15 residues. Written as DNA, the CDR3 is TGTGCCAGCAGCCCACTCCCCGCGGCGTCCTACGAGCAGTACTTC. Encoded protein: CASSPLPAASYEQYF.

Worth noting for this clone: Other DNA variants within this sample encode the same CDR3. J is TRBJ2-2 and V is TRBV7-2; D call uncertain. The CDR3 covers 13 residues. In germline, CDR1 is SGHTA, CDR2 FQGNSA. V shed 3 bases and J shed 5 bases, with 7 bases lying between them. The DNA of the CDR3 is TGTGCCAGCAGCTTCCGCGGAACCGGGGAGCTGTTTTTT. It encodes CASSFRGTGELFF.

The gene calls are TRBV15 and TRBJ2-7; no definite D call. The germline V and J ends were trimmed by 4 bases and 3 bases, with 7 bases remaining between them. The CDR3 contains 12 residues. Germline V gene sequence: CDR1 LNHNV, CDR2 YYDKDF (reference sequence). CDR3 DNA: TGTGCCACCAGCACCGAGAACTACGAGCAGTACTTC. Its translation: CATSTENYEQYF.

V gene TRBV13 combines with J gene TRBJ2-3, with a weak D call TRBD1 (6 bases). Looked up from germline, CDR1 is PRHDT and CDR2 is FYEKMQ (reference sequence). The CDR3 spans 12 residues. V dropped 6 bases and J dropped 6 bases, with 10 bases sitting between them. The CDR3 sequence is CASRYRVDTQYF. In DNA, the CDR3 is TGTGCCAGCAGATACAGGGTTGATACGCAGTATTTT.

The chain combines TRBV19 with TRBJ2-7; D gene ambiguous. The V gene's germline CDR1 is LNHDA and CDR2 SQIVND (reference sequence). This CDR3 has 16 residues. The V and J ends lost 6 bases and 0 bases respectively, with 18 bases between them. The CDR3 DNA reads TGTGCCAGTAGATCAGACGGCCGGTCGAGCTCCTACGAGCAGTACTTC. It is translated as CASRSDGRSSSYEQYF. The variable domain in full, with the rest retrieved from reference TRBV19 and TRBJ2-7, is DGGITQSPKYLFRKEGQNVTLSCEQNLNHDAMYWYRQDPGQGLRLIYYSQIVNDFQKGDIAEGYSVSREKKESFPLTVTSAQKNPTAFYLCASRSDGRSSSYEQYFGPGTRLTVT.

This clone was detected once. The chain uses TRBV10-1 and TRBJ2-3, with D possibly TRBD2 on 5 matching bases. CDR3 length: 15 amino acids. The germline CDR1 and CDR2 sequences are WNHNN and SYGVQD (reference sequence). With 3 bases removed from V and 4 bases from J, the gap between germline ends came to 14 bases. CDR3 in DNA: TGCGCCAGCAGTGAAGGTGGGAGAGATGCAGATACGCAGTATTTT. Translating gives CASSEGGRDADTQYF.

This clone was detected once. This chain links TRBV14 with TRBJ1-1; D possibly corresponds to TRBD1 (6 bases). CDR3 length: 15 residues. V gave up 3 bases and J gave up 3 bases, with 14 bases separating them. CDR1 is SGHDN and CDR2 is FVKESK in the germline V gene. The CDR3 bases are TGTGCCAGCAGCCATCGGCGGGCAGGGGACACTGAAGCTTTCTTT. Its translation is CASSHRRAGDTEAFF. Full variable domain (outside the CDR3, taken from reference TRBV14 and TRBJ1-1): EAGVTQFPSHSVIEKGQTVTLRCDPISGHDNLYWYRRVMGKEIKFLLHFVKESKQDESGMPNNRFLAERTGGTYSTLKVQPAELEDSGVYFCASSHRRAGDTEAFFGQGTRLTVV.

The chain employs TRBV7-7 and TRBJ2-3; D gene ambiguous. Per the germline V gene, CDR1 is SSHAT and CDR2 is FNYEAQ (reference sequence). CDR3 size: 13 residues. Trimming removed 5 bases from V and 1 base from J, with 7 bases in between. The CDR3 sequence: CASSDLGTDTQYF. Written as DNA, the CDR3 is TGTGCCAGCAGCGACCTCGGCACAGATACGCAGTATTTT.

The rearrangement uses TRBV5-1 and TRBJ2-5; 10 bases fit TRBD2. Trimming at V came to 0 bases and at J to 0 bases, leaving 11 bases not matched to a gene. The CDR3 runs 19 residues. CDR1 and CDR2 from the germline V gene are SGHRS and YFSETQ. In DNA form, the CDR3 reads TGCGCCAGCAGCTTGGCATTTCGGACTAGCGGAGACCACCAAGAGACCCAGTACTTC. The encoded protein is CASSLAFRTSGDHQETQYF.

The chain has TRBV11-3 and TRBJ2-5, with D possibly being TRBD1 (5 bases). Per germline, CDR1 SGHNT and CDR2 YENEEA. The V end was cut by 4 bases, the J end by 5 bases, with 11 bases between. This CDR3 comprises 13 residues. Here the CDR3 DNA reads TGTGCCAGCAGCTCAGGGTTTGCGGAGACCCAGTACTTC. This sequence encodes CASSSGFAETQYF.

This sequence joins TRBV5-1 and TRBJ2-7; unclear D gene. Germline V gives CDR1 SGHRS, CDR2 YFSETQ. The CDR3 loop spans 15 amino acids. V lost 4 bases and J lost 5, with 19 bases in between. The CDR3 sequence is CASSGVIGPTNEQYF. CDR3 in DNA: TGCGCCAGCAGCGGTGTGATTGGGCCCACCAACGAGCAGTACTTC.

Details on this clone: Distinct nucleotide sequences in the sample also encode this CDR3. The chain uses TRBV27 and TRBJ2-7, with D possibly called TRBD1 or TRBD2 (5 bases each). Trimming removed 3 bases at V and 7 bases at J, with 10 bases between. The CDR3 has 12 residues. Germline V CDR1 and CDR2: MNHEY, SMNVEV (reference sequence). For the CDR3, the DNA is TGTGCCAGCAGTTTCCTTGGGGGTGAGCAGTACTTC. The encoded protein is CASSFLGGEQYF.